This T cell receptor beta chain was profiled in a study of T cell responses to AZD1222 COVID-19 vaccine. Study-wide findings and caveats: There were repertoire samples only from the period after the peak T cell response. At baseline, seropositivity was found in only a handful of AZD1222 recipients. Spike-specific TCR repertoires showed rising breadth and depth after two AZD1222 doses.

Libraries were prepared by immunoSEQ multiplex PCR; TCRdb keeps only in-frame clonotypes and omits some of them. The repertoire includes roughly 180,000 clones, approximately 91% of them detected once, and approximately 1.7% sits in the top ten. Germline V lookup: CDR1 SEHNR, CDR2 FQNEAQ (reference sequence). The CDR3 has 14 amino acids. V shed 1 base and J shed 5 bases, with 11 bases lying between them. As for this clone: Antigen unknown.

Doses given second, at about 4 or about 12 weeks, were pooled. The sequence was collected from an adult who received the AZD1222 COVID-19 vaccine. This chain links TRBV7-9 with TRBJ1-2; a weak D match, TRBD1 (5 bases). Material: peripheral blood, obtained 28 days after the second AZD1222 dose. CDR3 coding DNA: TGTGCCAGCAGCTTAGGGGGCGCAGGATATGGCTACACCTTC. Amino acid sequence: CASSLGGAGYGYTF.